Below, 24 T cell receptor beta chains from the same sample are listed, as sequenced in a study of shared clonotypes between healthy human individuals. The repertoire was sequenced with immunoSEQ multiplex PCR; TCRdb's copy has only in-frame clones and lacks some. The table lists some 2.4 million clones, 93% of them singletons, with about 0.38% in the top ten. Sequencing was performed on naive CD4+ T cells from PBMCs. Regarding subset: CD45RA+ positively selected. Every receptor here comes from a man in his late teens or twenties in good health. Some clones in this sample may be carry-over from other donors' samples.

This sequence joins TRBV28 and TRBJ1-2, with a weak D call TRBD1 (6 bases). Germline CDR1 and CDR2: MDHEN and SYDVKM. Deletions cut 5 bases from V and 8 bases from J, with 18 bases between. The CDR3 runs to 14 residues. The CDR3 DNA sequence: TGTGCCAGCAGTCTCCCGGACAGCCGAGGCGGCTACACCTTC. Translated: CASSLPDSRGGYTF.

This sequence joins TRBV2 and TRBJ2-6, with D perhaps matching TRBD1 (6 bases). Per germline, CDR1 SNHLY and CDR2 FYNNEI. The CDR3 has 13 amino acids. V was cut by 9 bases and J by 1 base, with 7 bases left in between. CDR3 coding DNA: TGTGCCAGACAGGGATCTGGGGCCAACGTCCTGACTTTC. Translated, it gives CARQGSGANVLTF.

The genes are TRBV4-2 and TRBJ2-7, with D tentatively TRBD1 (5 bases). Trimming removed 3 bases from V and 7 bases from J, with 16 bases in between. Per germline, CDR1 LGHNA and CDR2 YNFKEQ. The CDR3 consists of 14 residues. This chain's CDR3 is CASSQGRLVGEQYF. The CDR3 bases are TGTGCCAGCAGCCAGGGGCGGTTGGTAGGTGAGCAGTACTTC.

The V call is TRBV28, the J call TRBJ1-2; D is perhaps TRBD1 (6 bases). CDR1 is MDHEN, CDR2 SYDVKM, per germline. This CDR3 spans 14 amino acids. Trimming took off 5 bases at V and 6 bases at J, with 16 bases between the two ends. The CDR3 nucleotides read TGTGCCAGCAGTCAGCCATACGGACAGAATGGCTACACCTTC. It translates to CASSQPYGQNGYTF.

The rearrangement links TRBV14 to TRBJ2-1; D possibly corresponds to TRBD2 (6 bases). CDR3 length: 14 amino acids. Germline lookup yields CDR1 SGHDN and CDR2 FVKESK. The germline V and J ends were trimmed by 1 base and 7 bases, with 11 bases remaining between them. CDR3 residues: CASSQVLATNEQFF. The DNA of the CDR3 is TGTGCCAGCAGCCAAGTACTAGCAACGAATGAGCAGTTCTTC.

This chain connects TRBV18 to TRBJ1-3, with D uncertain. V lost 5 bases and J 1 base, leaving 12 bases between the germline ends. Germline V lookup: CDR1 KGHSH, CDR2 LQKENI. The CDR3 is 15 residues long. CDR3 nucleotide sequence: TGTGCCAGCTCAGATGAAGTGATATCTGGAAACACCATATATTTT. Translated, it gives CASSDEVISGNTIYF.

The rearrangement links TRBV15 to TRBJ2-1; 7 nucleotides agree with TRBD1. This CDR3 comprises 16 residues. V lost 2 bases and J lost 5; bases outside the gene matches: 9. Per the germline V gene, CDR1 is LNHNV and CDR2 is YYDKDF (reference sequence). The CDR3 protein is CATSRLDRDLHNEQFF. The DNA of the CDR3 is TGTGCCACCAGCAGACTCGACAGGGACCTACACAATGAGCAGTTCTTC. The full variable domain, its missing parts supplied by reference TRBV15 and TRBJ2-1, is DAMVIQNPRYQVTQFGKPVTLSCSQTLNHNVMYWYQQKSSQAPKLLFHYYDKDFNNEADTPDNFQSRRPNTSFCFLDIRSPGLGDTAMYLCATSRLDRDLHNEQFFGPGTRLTVL.

This clone has just one count. The J gene is TRBJ2-3, the V gene TRBV5-5; the D call may be TRBD1 or TRBD2 (6 bases each). The CDR3 is made up of 16 amino acids. The germline CDR1 and CDR2 sequences are SGHKS and YYEKEE (reference sequence). The germline V and J ends were trimmed by 1 base and 3 bases, with 15 bases remaining between them. This chain's CDR3 is CASSLWGAGGTDTQYF. The CDR3 DNA reads TGTGCCAGCAGCTTGTGGGGGGCCGGAGGAACAGATACGCAGTATTTT.

This chain connects TRBV27 to TRBJ2-3; D is undetermined. The CDR3 spans 15 residues. V was shortened by 3 bases and J by 1 base, with 11 bases between the two germline ends. Germline V CDR1 and CDR2: MNHEY, SMNVEV (reference sequence). Written as DNA, the CDR3 is TGTGCCAGCAGTTTGGGGTATGGAGGCACAGATACGCAGTATTTT. Translation: CASSLGYGGTDTQYF.

The chain is built from TRBV27 and TRBJ2-1; D remains unclear. The CDR3 has 15 residues. V lost 2 bases and J 2 bases, leaving 10 bases between the germline ends. Germline V gene lookup returns CDR1 MNHEY and CDR2 SMNVEV (reference sequence). The DNA of the CDR3 is TGTGCCAGCAGTTTAAGTCAGAGTCCCTACAATGAGCAGTTCTTC. Its protein is CASSLSQSPYNEQFF.

V and J are TRBV5-1 and TRBJ2-7, with D maybe TRBD1 (6 bases). This CDR3 region has 13 residues. V lost 9 bases to trimming and J lost 6 bases, with 19 bases between them. CDR1 and CDR2 (germline): SGHRS, YFSETQ. In DNA form, the CDR3 reads TGCGCCACCGCATCCGGGGACAAAGGCGAGCAGTACTTC. Its protein product is CATASGDKGEQYF.

Here the CDR3 reads CASSLRRVAGDEQYF. DNA of the CDR3: TGTGCCAGCAGTTTAAGAAGGGTTGCCGGCGACGAGCAGTACTTC. The chain links TRBV27 to TRBJ2-7; D uncertain. Looked up from germline, CDR1 is MNHEY and CDR2 is SMNVEV (reference sequence). The CDR3 is 15 amino acids. Trimming stripped 2 bases from V and 5 bases from J, with 16 bases between.

This clone was seen only once. The chain joins TRBV7-2 to TRBJ2-7; 9 nucleotides agree with TRBD1. Germline V lookup: CDR1 SGHTA, CDR2 FQGNSA. J was trimmed by 5 bases and V by 1 base; bases with no gene match: 12. This CDR3 has 17 amino acids. CDR3: CASSLVYPGQGGDEQYF. The CDR3 DNA reads as TGTGCCAGCAGCTTAGTGTATCCGGGACAGGGTGGCGACGAGCAGTACTTC.

The chain couples TRBV6-1 to TRBJ2-5; D is perhaps TRBD1 (6 bases). The CDR3 loop spans 12 amino acids. V was trimmed by 5 bases and J by 4 bases, leaving 8 bases between them. CDR1 is MNHNS, CDR2 SASEGT, per germline. CDR3 loop: CASSTRGETQYF. The CDR3 region has the DNA TGTGCCAGCAGTACCAGGGGAGAGACCCAGTACTTC.

The chain combines TRBV2 with TRBJ2-2; 7 nucleotides match TRBD2. This CDR3 comprises 15 residues. V lost 4 bases to trimming and J lost 4 bases; unmatched junction nucleotides: 6. The V gene's germline CDR1 is SNHLY and CDR2 FYNNEI. CDR3 sequence: CASSGGVAGTGELFF. The CDR3 coding sequence is TGTGCCAGCAGTGGAGGGGTAGCGGGCACCGGGGAGCTGTTTTTT.

The sample holds a few counts of this clone. The V call is TRBV19, the J call TRBJ1-3; D perhaps matches TRBD1 (5 bases). Germline V lookup: CDR1 LNHDA, CDR2 SQIVND (reference sequence). Deletions cut 3 bases from V and 3 bases from J, with 9 bases between. The CDR3 covers 14 residues. The DNA for the CDR3 is TGTGCCAGTAGTATTCAGGGTGTTGGAAACACCATATATTTT. It translates to CASSIQGVGNTIYF.

CDR3 amino acids: CASSRGLSTDTQYF. CDR3 nucleotide sequence: TGTGCCAGCTCCCGGGGTCTCAGCACAGATACGCAGTATTTT. This chain connects TRBV18 to TRBJ2-3; a possible D gene is TRBD2 (5 bases). Germline-derived CDR1 and CDR2 are KGHSH and LQKENI. This CDR3 region has 14 residues. Trimming pared 6 bases from V and 0 bases from J, leaving 10 bases between.

V usage is TRBV5-1 and J usage is TRBJ1-1, with TRBD1 matching over 9 bases. Germline loops: CDR1 SGHRS, CDR2 YFSETQ. The trim removed 3 bases at V and 4 bases at J, leaving 7 bases unmatched. CDR3 length equals 15 residues. CDR3 residues: CASSSRTGDFTEAFF. CDR3 nucleotide sequence: TGCGCCAGCAGCTCCAGGACAGGGGATTTCACTGAAGCTTTCTTT.

The V gene is TRBV6-5, the J gene TRBJ1-1; 9 bases line up with TRBD1. CDR1 and CDR2 (germline): MNHEY, SVGAGI. The CDR3 consists of 13 residues. Losses at the gene ends were 6 bases for V and 7 bases for J; bases not matched to a gene: 6. CDR3 loop: CASSRGQGGEAFF. The CDR3, as DNA: TGTGCCAGCAGCCGGGGACAGGGTGGTGAAGCTTTCTTT.

The gene calls are TRBV4-1 and TRBJ1-4; TRBD1 aligns across 8 bases. In germline, CDR1 is MGHRA, CDR2 YSYEKL. This CDR3 has 16 residues. The junction had 12 bases not matched to a gene; V was cut back by 4 bases and J by 8 bases. This CDR3 reads CASSPQGRGRQEKLFF. The CDR3 coding sequence is TGCGCCAGCAGCCCCCAAGGCAGGGGGCGGCAAGAAAAACTGTTTTTT.

This chain links TRBV7-6 with TRBJ2-7; TRBD2 is a possible D gene (6 bases). V gave up 6 bases and J gave up 2 bases, with 14 bases separating them. The CDR3 totals 14 residues. Germline values: CDR1 SGHVS, CDR2 FNYEAQ. The CDR3 DNA follows: TGTGCCAGCAGTTCAGGGACTCGACCCTACGAGCAGTACTTC. Protein sequence: CASSSGTRPYEQYF. The full variable domain, completed using reference TRBV7-6 and TRBJ2-7, is GAGVSQSPRYKVTKRGQDVALRCDPISGHVSLYWYRQALGQGPEFLTYFNYEAQQDKSGLPNDRFSAERPEGSISTLTIQRTEQRDSAMYRCASSSGTRPYEQYFGPGTRLTVT.

The chain joins TRBV5-1 to TRBJ2-2, with 8 bases that match TRBD1. The CDR3 is 14 residues long. The J segment lost 7 bases and the V segment lost 7 bases, leaving 9 bases of the junction unmatched. Germline loops: CDR1 SGHRS, CDR2 YFSETQ. This CDR3 reads CASSGGGLVGELFF. As DNA, the CDR3 is TGCGCCAGCTCAGGGGGCGGATTGGTCGGGGAGCTGTTTTTT.

This clone was detected only once. Other DNA sequences from this sample encode an identical CDR3 as well. The genes are TRBV29-1 and TRBJ2-3; unclear D gene. The V and J ends lost 1 base and 1 base respectively, with 18 bases between them. This CDR3 comprises 17 residues. Germline CDR1 is SQVTM and CDR2 is ANQGSEA. In nucleotides, the CDR3 is TGCAGCGTTGAAGGGCCCCATGGTAGTCGTGGCACAGATACGCAGTATTTT. Its protein product is CSVEGPHGSRGTDTQYF.

This clone appeared a few times. Written as DNA, the CDR3 is TGTGCCAGCAGTGAAGAGGGGGCTTCCTTTCAGCCCCAGCATTTT. Its translation: CASSEEGASFQPQHF. The chain combines TRBV2 with TRBJ1-5; 7 nucleotides align to TRBD1. The V segment lost 1 base and the J segment 6 bases; nucleotides outside the gene matches: 6. The germline V gene encodes CDR1 SNHLY and CDR2 FYNNEI. The CDR3 is 15 amino acids. Full variable domain (outside the CDR3, taken from reference TRBV2 and TRBJ1-5): EPEVTQTPSHQVTQMGQEVILRCVPISNHLYFYWYRQILGQKVEFLVSFYNNEISEKSEIFDDQFSVERPDGSNFTLKIRSTKLEDSAMYFCASSEEGASFQPQHFGDGTRLSIL.